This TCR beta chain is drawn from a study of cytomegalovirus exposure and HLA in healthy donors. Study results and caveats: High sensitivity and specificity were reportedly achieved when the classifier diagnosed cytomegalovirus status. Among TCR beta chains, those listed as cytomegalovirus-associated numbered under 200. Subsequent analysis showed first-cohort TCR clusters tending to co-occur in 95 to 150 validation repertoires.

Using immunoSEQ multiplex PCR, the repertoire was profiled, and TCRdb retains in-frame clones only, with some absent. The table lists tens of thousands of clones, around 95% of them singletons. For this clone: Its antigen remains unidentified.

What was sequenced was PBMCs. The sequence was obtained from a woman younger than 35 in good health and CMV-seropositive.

CDR3 sequence (DNA): TGTGCCAGCAGCTCGAAGGGGACTAGCGGGGGGGGACCCAAGGGGGAGCTGTTTTTT. This translates into CASSSKGTSGGGPKGELFF. The J gene is TRBJ2-2, the V gene TRBV27; 16 nucleotides line up with TRBD2. The CDR3 contains 19 residues. Germline trimming cut 6 bases from V and 8 bases from J; bases unmatched to any gene: 15. Germline CDR1 reads MNHEY; CDR2 reads SMNVEV (reference sequence).